Following are 18 T cell receptor beta chains from one sample sequenced in a study of blood T cell repertoires in COVID-19. Clones were read by immunoSEQ multiplex PCR, and TCRdb kept only the in-frame ones, dropping some. The sample has approximately 180,000 clones; about 86% are singletons. What was sequenced was peripheral blood. The source is a woman aged 70-85 years with COVID-19, enrolled during active disease.

The V gene is TRBV3-1 (or the pseudogene TRBV3-2), the J gene TRBJ2-5; D might be TRBD2 (6 bases). The germline V and J ends were trimmed by 0 bases and 4 bases, with 15 bases remaining between them. Germline CDR1 is LGHDT and CDR2 is YNNKEL (reference sequence). The CDR3 extends over 16 amino acids. The CDR3 protein is CASSQDVFAGRETQYF. CDR3 bases: TGTGCCAGCAGCCAAGACGTCTTCGCGGGAAGAGAGACCCAGTACTTC.

The chain has TRBV27 and TRBJ1-2; 7 bases match TRBD1. The germline V gene encodes CDR1 MNHEY and CDR2 SMNVEV (reference sequence). V dropped 6 bases and J dropped 1; count of bases not matched to a gene: 8. This CDR3 comprises 15 residues. CDR3 bases: TGTGCCAGCAGCACAGGGGTCGGGATTAACTATGGCTACACCTTC. This codes for CASSTGVGINYGYTF.

This sequence joins TRBV11-3 and TRBJ2-7, with D perhaps TRBD2 (5 bases). Germline V gives CDR1 SGHNT, CDR2 YENEEA. V was cut by 2 bases and J by 0 bases, with 11 bases left in between. CDR3 length equals 15 residues. The CDR3 loop is CASSLSAGPSYEQYF. CDR3 in DNA: TGTGCCAGCAGCTTATCGGCGGGCCCCTCCTACGAGCAGTACTTC.

The chain has TRBV19 and TRBJ1-1, with D tentatively TRBD1 (5 bases). The CDR3 extends over 14 amino acids. The germline gives CDR1 LNHDA, CDR2 SQIVND (reference sequence). V lost 3 bases, J lost 2 bases, and 10 bases lay in between. The CDR3 DNA sequence: TGTGCCAGTAGTATGGGGCTTACAAACACTGAAGCTTTCTTT. This encodes CASSMGLTNTEAFF.

In regard to this clone: This CDR3 is also generated by other DNA sequences in the sample. This chain connects TRBV12-3 or TRBV12-4 to TRBJ1-1; tentative D call: TRBD1 (6 bases). The V end was cut by 5 bases, the J end by 1 base, with 8 bases between. This CDR3 region has 13 residues. The DNA of the CDR3 is TGTGCCAGCAGTATACAGGGGAACACTGAAGCTTTCTTT. This encodes CASSIQGNTEAFF.

This clone has just a few counts. The rearrangement links TRBV7-2 to TRBJ1-5; TRBD1 aligns across 7 bases. J was trimmed by 9 bases and V by 1 base; bases with no gene match: 6. The CDR3 sequence is 14 residues long. Germline V gene lookup returns CDR1 SGHTA and CDR2 FQGNSA. CDR3 nucleotides: TGTGCCAGCAGCTTAGAGGGTGACAGGGCGCCCCAGCATTTT. This codes for CASSLEGDRAPQHF.

The J gene is TRBJ2-1, the V gene TRBV28; 8 nucleotides line up with TRBD1. V trimming: 5 bases; J trimming: 8 bases; junction bases outside the gene matches: 11. The CDR3 consists of 15 residues. Germline-derived CDR1 and CDR2 are MDHEN and SYDVKM. The CDR3: CASSPPVRGHDEQFF. In DNA form, the CDR3 reads TGTGCCAGCAGTCCCCCAGTCAGGGGGCACGATGAGCAGTTCTTC.

The chain joins TRBV9 to TRBJ2-1, with 9 nucleotides matching TRBD2. With 4 bases clipped from V and 3 bases from J, the junction kept 2 bases outside the gene matches. Germline lookup yields CDR1 SGDLS and CDR2 YYNGEE. The CDR3 length is 14 residues. This chain's CDR3 is CASSISGSYNEQFF. The CDR3 coding sequence is TGTGCCAGCAGCATTAGCGGGAGCTACAATGAGCAGTTCTTC. The full variable domain, its missing parts supplied by reference TRBV9 and TRBJ2-1, is DSGVTQTPKHLITATGQRVTLRCSPRSGDLSVYWYQQSLDQGLQFLIQYYNGEERAKGNILERFSAQQFPDLHSELNLSSLELGDSALYFCASSISGSYNEQFFGPGTRLTVL.

The chain couples TRBV5-1 to TRBJ2-7; the D is unclear. The germline gives CDR1 SGHRS, CDR2 YFSETQ. Between the trimmed V and J ends, which lost 4 bases and 5 bases, there was a span of 13 bases. CDR3 size: 13 residues. In nucleotides, the CDR3 is TGCGCCAGCAGCCCCGAGGAAGCCAACGAGCAGTACTTC. It is translated as CASSPEEANEQYF.

The CDR3 reads CASTLSGANTGELFF. Written as DNA, the CDR3 is TGTGCCAGCACACTTAGCGGGGCGAACACCGGGGAGCTGTTTTTT. The chain recombines TRBV7-9 with TRBJ2-2; TRBD2 matches 8 bases. Germline trimming cut 7 bases from V and 0 bases from J; bases unmatched to any gene: 4. CDR3 size: 15 residues. Looked up from germline, CDR1 is SEHNR and CDR2 is FQNEAQ (reference sequence).

This rearrangement joins TRBV7-9 to TRBJ1-3; a possible D gene is TRBD1 (6 bases). The CDR3 is 17 residues long. Germline V gene data show CDR1 as SEHNR and CDR2 as FQNEAQ (reference sequence). Trimming cost V 6 bases and J 3 bases, with 21 bases left between them. The CDR3 DNA sequence: TGTGCCAGCAGTCTAGAAACTGGGACACAGGATGGAAACACCATATATTTT. The encoded protein is CASSLETGTQDGNTIYF. Drawing the rest from reference TRBV7-9 and TRBJ1-3, the complete variable domain is DTGVSQNPRHKITKRGQNVTFRCDPISEHNRLYWYRQTLGQGPEFLTYFQNEAQLEKSRLLSDRFSAERPKGSFSTLEIQRTEQGDSAMYLCASSLETGTQDGNTIYFGEGSWLTVV.

V is TRBV18 and J is TRBJ1-2; no definite D call. The CDR3 runs 13 residues. CDR1 KGHSH and CDR2 LQKENI come from the germline V gene. The V and J ends lost 2 bases and 1 base respectively, with 5 bases between them. This CDR3 is CASSPGDNYGYTF. The CDR3 DNA reads as TGTGCCAGCTCACCAGGAGATAACTATGGCTACACCTTC.

The rearrangement links TRBV11-2 to TRBJ1-2; TRBD1 agrees at 10 bases. CDR1 is SGHAT and CDR2 is FQNNGV in the germline V gene. This CDR3 spans 13 amino acids. Trimming cost V 7 bases and J 6 bases; bases outside gene matches: 5. The CDR3 bases are TGTGCCAGCAACGTCGGGACAGGGGATGGCTACACCTTC. It encodes CASNVGTGDGYTF.

The chain has TRBV5-6 and TRBJ2-3; D is ambiguous. Looked up from germline, CDR1 is SGHDT and CDR2 is YYEEEE. CDR3 length: 13 residues. Deletions cut 0 bases from V and 6 bases from J, with 8 bases between. CDR3 loop: CASSLVAADTQYF. The CDR3 DNA is TGTGCCAGCAGCTTGGTTGCCGCGGATACGCAGTATTTT. Filled out from reference TRBV5-6 and TRBJ2-3, the complete variable domain reads DAGVTQSPTHLIKTRGQQVTLRCSPKSGHDTVSWYQQALGQGPQFIFQYYEEEERQRGNFPDRFSGHQFPNYSSELNVNALLLGDSALYLCASSLVAADTQYFGPGTRLTVL.

This chain uses TRBV5-1 with TRBJ1-2; possibly TRBD1 for D (6 bases). The CDR3 runs to 14 residues. The germline V and J ends were trimmed by 2 bases and 6 bases, with 14 bases remaining between them. From germline, CDR1 is SGHRS and CDR2 YFSETQ. CDR3 in amino acids: CASSFNRDLDGYTF. The CDR3 DNA reads as TGCGCCAGCAGCTTCAACAGGGACCTGGATGGCTACACCTTC.

A single count supports this clone. This rearrangement joins TRBV28 to TRBJ2-1; 8 bases line up with TRBD1. The V segment lost 5 bases and the J segment 8 bases; nucleotides outside the gene matches: 5. The CDR3 length is 13 residues. The V gene's germline CDR1 is MDHEN and CDR2 SYDVKM. The CDR3, as DNA: TGTGCCAGCAGTGCCACAGGGGGTTATGAGCAGTTCTTC. Its protein is CASSATGGYEQFF.

The chain recombines TRBV19 with TRBJ2-1; TRBD2 aligns across 7 bases. CDR1 is LNHDA, CDR2 SQIVND, per germline (reference sequence). V gave up 5 bases and J gave up 7 bases; unmatched junction bases: 8. There are 14 residues in the CDR3. The CDR3 sequence: CASSPRGGNNEQFF. In DNA, the CDR3 is TGTGCCAGTAGTCCCCGGGGAGGGAATAATGAGCAGTTCTTC.

The CDR3 region is CASSPSDSLHF. The CDR3 bases are TGTGCCAGCAGCCCCTCCGACTCCCTCCACTTT. The V and J genes are TRBV7-8 and TRBJ1-6; D remains unclear. V lost 5 bases, J lost 14 bases, and 10 bases lay in between. In germline, CDR1 is SGHVS, CDR2 FQNEAQ. This CDR3 has 11 residues.